This T cell receptor beta chain was documented in a study of cytomegalovirus exposure and HLA in healthy donors. The wider study: Earlier results showed roughly 120 million unique TCR beta sequences derived from roughly 180 million T cells. Most genotyped donors, around 78% of some 400, had Caucasian-associated genetic ancestry. Study-wide results and limits: In vitro work confirmed that a few CMV-associated chains recognize CMV antigens.

To note about this clone: What it recognizes is unknown.

The PCR contained 60 Vbeta and 13 Jbeta primers. Original analysis: In a later analysis, approximately 80 million unique TCR beta chains included roughly 11 million shared by two or more donors. Profiling relied on immunoSEQ multiplex PCR, and the TCRdb table lists in-frame clones only, not all of them. V and J calls and clone size are copied from that table; D and trimming were computed from the DNA. The sample consists of over 100,000 clones, 73% of them appearing once. The sample was PBMCs. The source of this sequence is a man aged 35 to 55 in good health and CMV-seronegative.

CDR3 in DNA: TGCAGCGCAAAGGGGTCAGCGAACACCGGGGAGCTGTTTTTT. It yields the protein CSAKGSANTGELFF. The V gene is TRBV29-1, the J gene TRBJ2-2; maybe TRBD1 (5 bases). This CDR3 spans 14 amino acids. Between the trimmed V and J ends, which lost 7 bases and 0 bases, there was a span of 12 bases. The germline V gene encodes CDR1 SQVTM and CDR2 ANQGSEA.